Here is one T cell receptor beta chain with its context. The data were produced by immunoSEQ multiplex PCR, yet TCRdb's version contains in-frame clones alone and is incomplete. The table records about 110,000 clones, 70% to 90% of them present only once. V gave up 10 bases and J gave up 4 bases, with 16 bases separating them. This CDR3 is 13 amino acids long. CDR1 and CDR2 (germline): MNHEY, SVGAGI. These data belong to a study of blood T cell repertoires in COVID-19. Overall study context: Acute and convalescent COVID-19 specimens originated in the United States, Italy and Spain. Sample material is recorded as cDNA or gDNA derived from T cells, B-cell-depleted T cells, or PBMCs.

The material sequenced was peripheral blood. This receptor was obtained from a woman in her 50s with active or convalescent COVID-19. The chain is built from TRBV6-5 and TRBJ1-2; the D is unclear. CDR3: CATRDAGSYGYTF. The CDR3 bases are TGTGCCACCAGAGATGCAGGAAGCTATGGCTACACCTTC.